A selection of T cell receptor beta chains follows, all from one sample in a study of blood T cell repertoires in COVID-19. TCRdb keeps only in-frame clones here, not all; method: immunoSEQ multiplex PCR. Of about 40,000 clones in the sample, just under 85% were seen once. The specimen sequenced was peripheral blood. The source is a woman aged 55-70 years with acute or convalescent COVID-19. CDR3s include the opening cysteine and the closing phenylalanine or tryptophan. The D gene is left open where the match is weak. Clone size is stated in some rows and not others, as once, few, many or a class when expanded.

D: -
V: TRBV24-1
J: TRBJ2-3
size: -
length: 15
CDR3: CATSDFAGDTDTQYF
DNA: TGTGCCACCAGTGATTTTGCAGGGGACACAGATACGCAGTATTTT

D: TRBD1
V: TRBV27
J: TRBJ2-3
size: -
length: 16
CDR3: CASSFRGQGRSDTQYF
DNA: TGTGCCAGCAGTTTCCGCGGACAGGGCAGATCAGATACGCAGTATTTT

D: -
V: TRBV11-1
J: TRBJ2-5
size: -
length: 13
CDR3: CASSFGGVETQYF
DNA: TGTGCCAGCAGCTTTGGCGGTGTAGAGACCCAGTACTTC

D: TRBD1
V: TRBV7-6
J: TRBJ1-4
size: -
length: 16
CDR3: CASSPGQGASNEKLFF
DNA: TGTGCCAGCAGCCCGGGACAGGGGGCGTCTAATGAAAAACTGTTTTTT

D: -
V: TRBV6-1
J: TRBJ2-3
size: -
length: 16
CDR3: CASSGGGLARGDTQYF
DNA: TGTGCCAGCAGTGGGGGTGGGCTAGCGAGAGGCGATACGCAGTATTTT

D: -
V: TRBV15
J: TRBJ1-2
size: -
length: 14
CDR3: CATSREALLTGYTF
DNA: TGTGCCACCTCCCGGGAGGCTTTACTCACGGGCTACACCTTC

D: -
V: TRBV29-1
J: TRBJ2-2
size: -
length: 13
CDR3: CSVRRRDTGELFF
DNA: TGCAGCGTGAGACGGAGGGACACCGGGGAGCTGTTTTTT

D: TRBD2
V: TRBV7-2
J: TRBJ2-1
size: few
length: 16
CDR3: CASSLSSGGPNREQFF
DNA: TGTGCCAGCAGCTTATCTAGCGGGGGCCCCAATCGTGAGCAGTTCTTC

D: -
V: TRBV18
J: TRBJ1-3
size: -
length: 11
CDR3: CASFAGNTIYF
DNA: TGTGCCAGCTTCGCTGGAAACACCATATATTTT

D: -
V: TRBV1
J: TRBJ2-3
size: -
length: 23
CDR3: CTSSHALRTRGERERGGTDTQYF
DNA: TGCACCAGCAGCCACGCCCTCCGGACTAGGGGCGAGCGGGAGAGGGGGGGCACAGATACGCAGTATTTT

D: TRBD2
V: TRBV5-6
J: TRBJ2-3
size: -
length: 16
CDR3: CASSLRLAGRTDTQYF
DNA: TGTGCCAGCAGCTTACGGTTAGCGGGGCGCACAGATACGCAGTATTTT

D: TRBD2
V: TRBV3-1/TRBV3-2
J: TRBJ2-1
size: -
length: 15
CDR3: CASRGTSGMFGEQFF
DNA: TGTGCCAGCAGGGGGACTAGCGGGATGTTCGGTGAGCAGTTCTTC

D: TRBD1
V: TRBV7-2
J: TRBJ1-2
size: -
length: 14
CDR3: CASSLGDRGYGYTF
DNA: TGTGCCAGCAGCTTAGGAGACAGGGGATATGGCTACACCTTC

D: TRBD2
V: TRBV28
J: TRBJ2-2
size: -
length: 15
CDR3: CASSSGGADTGELFF
DNA: TGTGCCAGCAGTTCCGGGGGGGCGGACACCGGGGAGCTGTTTTTT

D: TRBD2
V: TRBV5-5
J: TRBJ2-1
size: -
length: 15
CDR3: CASSYTSGRANEQFF
DNA: TGTGCCAGCAGCTACACTAGCGGGAGGGCCAATGAGCAGTTCTTC

D: -
V: TRBV3-1/TRBV3-2
J: TRBJ1-1
size: -
length: 12
CDR3: CASRAVNTEAFF
DNA: TGTGCCAGCAGGGCAGTGAACACTGAAGCTTTCTTT

D: -
V: TRBV29-1
J: TRBJ1-1
size: -
length: 13
CDR3: CSVSLEGSSEAFF
DNA: TGCAGCGTTTCTTTGGAGGGGTCCTCTGAAGCTTTCTTT

D: TRBD1
V: TRBV28
J: TRBJ1-5
size: once
length: 16
CDR3: CASSPSGTGIFQPQHF
DNA: TGTGCCAGCAGCCCCTCTGGGACAGGGATCTTTCAGCCCCAGCATTTT

D: TRBD2
V: TRBV11-3
J: TRBJ2-1
size: once
length: 15
CDR3: CASSLEGGGENEQFF
DNA: TGTGCCAGCAGCTTAGAAGGCGGGGGGGAGAATGAGCAGTTCTTC

D: -
V: TRBV15
J: TRBJ2-7
size: -
length: 14
CDR3: CATSRDSRAYEQYF
DNA: TGTGCCACCAGCAGAGATAGCAGGGCCTACGAGCAGTACTTC

D: TRBD2
V: TRBV13
J: TRBJ2-7
size: -
length: 16
CDR3: CASSFQPLAGDGEQYF
DNA: TGTGCCAGCAGCTTCCAGCCTCTAGCGGGAGATGGCGAGCAGTACTTC

D: TRBD1
V: TRBV23-1
J: TRBJ1-2
size: -
length: 17
CDR3: CASNPGQGAPGDYGYTF
DNA: TGCGCCAGCAACCCGGGACAGGGGGCGCCGGGGGACTATGGCTACACCTTC

D: -
V: TRBV7-6
J: TRBJ2-7
size: -
length: 13
CDR3: CASSLGAQYEQYF
DNA: TGTGCCAGCAGCTTAGGGGCCCAGTACGAGCAGTACTTC

D: TRBD1
V: TRBV6-1
J: TRBJ1-5
size: few
length: 16
CDR3: CASSEAGRGTIWPQHF
DNA: TGTGCCAGCAGTGAAGCGGGCAGGGGGACGATCTGGCCCCAGCATTTT

D: TRBD1
V: TRBV28
J: TRBJ1-5
size: -
length: 18
CDR3: CASSFVRGKSLVNQPQHF
DNA: TGTGCCAGCAGTTTCGTCAGGGGGAAGAGCCTGGTCAATCAGCCCCAGCATTTT

D: -
V: TRBV30
J: TRBJ2-3
size: -
length: 17
CDR3: CAWSLSQRYASTDTQYF
DNA: TGTGCCTGGAGTCTATCCCAGCGGTACGCTAGCACAGATACGCAGTATTTT

D: TRBD1
V: TRBV7-9
J: TRBJ2-1
size: -
length: 16
CDR3: CASSLALGQGANEQFF
DNA: TGTGCCAGCAGCTTAGCGCTTGGACAGGGGGCCAATGAGCAGTTCTTC

D: TRBD2
V: TRBV28
J: TRBJ2-1
size: once
length: 15
CDR3: CASSLGGTSGNEQFF
DNA: TGTGCCAGCAGTTTGGGAGGGACTAGCGGGAATGAGCAGTTCTTC

D: TRBD1
V: TRBV7-6
J: TRBJ2-3
size: -
length: 16
CDR3: CASSLEQGLPTDTQYF
DNA: TGTGCCAGCAGCTTAGAACAGGGGTTACCCACAGATACGCAGTATTTT

D: -
V: TRBV7-2
J: TRBJ2-1
size: -
length: 15
CDR3: CASTPLLGAKGEQFF
DNA: TGTGCCAGCACACCTCTCCTGGGGGCGAAAGGTGAGCAGTTCTTC

D: -
V: TRBV5-1
J: TRBJ2-5
size: -
length: 13
CDR3: CASSLDPGETQYF
DNA: TGCGCCAGCAGCTTGGATCCGGGAGAGACCCAGTACTTC

D: -
V: TRBV12-3/TRBV12-4
J: TRBJ1-5
size: few
length: 12
CDR3: CASSLLGRPQHF
DNA: TGTGCCAGCAGTCTACTTGGGAGGCCCCAGCATTTT

D: -
V: TRBV2
J: TRBJ2-5
size: -
length: 14
CDR3: CASSEQLFQETQYF
DNA: TGTGCCAGCAGTGAACAGTTGTTTCAAGAGACCCAGTACTTC

D: -
V: TRBV6-5
J: TRBJ1-1
size: -
length: 13
CDR3: CASNAQGNTEAFF
DNA: TGTGCCAGCAACGCACAGGGAAACACTGAAGCTTTCTTT

D: TRBD2
V: TRBV5-1
J: TRBJ2-7
size: -
length: 18
CDR3: CASSLAITSGRAVNEQYF
DNA: TGCGCCAGCAGCCTCGCTATAACTAGCGGGAGGGCCGTCAACGAGCAGTACTTC

D: TRBD1
V: TRBV6-2/TRBV6-3
J: TRBJ1-4
size: -
length: 19
CDR3: CASSWSRKGQPATNEKLFF
DNA: TGTGCCAGCAGTTGGTCGAGAAAGGGACAGCCTGCAACTAATGAAAAACTGTTTTTT

D: TRBD2
V: TRBV27
J: TRBJ2-5
size: -
length: 14
CDR3: CASSRTSPPETQYF
DNA: TGTGCCAGCAGTCGGACTAGCCCCCCAGAGACCCAGTACTTC

D: TRBD1
V: TRBV28
J: TRBJ1-1
size: -
length: 13
CDR3: CASRGQLNTEAFF
DNA: TGTGCCAGCAGGGGACAGTTGAACACTGAAGCTTTCTTT

D: TRBD1
V: TRBV20-1
J: TRBJ1-2
size: -
length: 19
CDR3: CSASGPGRPRDRHNYGYTF
DNA: TGCAGTGCTAGTGGCCCGGGGCGACCGCGGGACAGGCATAACTATGGCTACACCTTC

D: TRBD1
V: TRBV5-6
J: TRBJ2-6
size: once
length: 16
CDR3: CASSFRGSPGANVLTF
DNA: TGTGCCAGCAGCTTCAGGGGGAGTCCTGGGGCCAACGTCCTGACTTTC

D: TRBD1
V: TRBV3-1/TRBV3-2
J: TRBJ2-7
size: -
length: 14
CDR3: CASSQGQGGFEQYF
DNA: TGTGCCAGCAGCCAGGGACAGGGAGGCTTCGAGCAGTACTTC

D: TRBD2
V: TRBV5-1
J: TRBJ2-1
size: -
length: 16
CDR3: CASGKAGVSAGNEQFF
DNA: TGCGCCAGCGGAAAAGCGGGAGTATCGGCGGGCAATGAGCAGTTCTTC

D: TRBD2
V: TRBV5-4
J: TRBJ2-7
size: -
length: 15
CDR3: CASSLAGLALDEQYF
DNA: TGTGCCAGCAGCTTGGCAGGACTAGCCCTCGACGAGCAGTACTTC

D: -
V: TRBV7-6
J: TRBJ2-2
size: once
length: 17
CDR3: CASSPRGGAANTGELFF
DNA: TGTGCCAGCAGCCCTAGGGGGGGAGCGGCGAACACCGGGGAGCTGTTTTTT

D: -
V: TRBV6-5
J: TRBJ1-1
size: -
length: 14
CDR3: CASSYGQPNTEAFF
DNA: TGTGCCAGCAGTTACGGACAACCGAACACTGAAGCTTTCTTT